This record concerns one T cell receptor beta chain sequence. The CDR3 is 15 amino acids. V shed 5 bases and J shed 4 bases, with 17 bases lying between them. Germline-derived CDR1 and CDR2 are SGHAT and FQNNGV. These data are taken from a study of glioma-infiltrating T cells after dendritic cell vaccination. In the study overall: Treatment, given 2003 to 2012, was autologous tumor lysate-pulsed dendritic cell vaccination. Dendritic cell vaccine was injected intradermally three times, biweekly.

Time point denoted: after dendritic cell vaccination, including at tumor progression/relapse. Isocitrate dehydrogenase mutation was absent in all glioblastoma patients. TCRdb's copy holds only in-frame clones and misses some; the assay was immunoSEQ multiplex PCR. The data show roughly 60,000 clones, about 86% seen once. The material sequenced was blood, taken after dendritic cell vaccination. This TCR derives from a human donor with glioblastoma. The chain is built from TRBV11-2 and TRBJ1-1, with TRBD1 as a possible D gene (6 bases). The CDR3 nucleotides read TGTGCCAGCAGCCCAACTACAGGGAGCGCCACTGAAGCTTTCTTT. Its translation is CASSPTTGSATEAFF.